These T cell receptor beta chains were read from a single sample in a study of cytomegalovirus exposure and HLA in healthy donors. The data were produced by immunoSEQ multiplex PCR, yet TCRdb's version contains in-frame clones alone and is incomplete. The sample lists about 200,000 clones; 82% were seen once. Sequenced: PBMCs. These receptors all stem from a middle-aged man in good health and CMV-seropositive. CDR3s include the opening cysteine and the closing phenylalanine or tryptophan. The D gene is left open where the match is weak. Clone sizes are given selectively: once, few, many, or a class where the clone is expanded.

d_call: .; clone_size: .; j_call: TRBJ1-4; v_call: TRBV14; cdr3_aa: CASSRDGQGGEKLFF; cdr3_nt: TGTGCCAGCAGCCGTGATGGGCAGGGAGGTGAAAAACTGTTTTTT
d_call: .; clone_size: .; j_call: TRBJ1-5; v_call: TRBV4-1; cdr3_aa: CASSQGQPGQGQPQHF; cdr3_nt: TGCGCCAGCAGCCAAGGTCAGCCGGGACAAGGACAGCCCCAGCATTTT
d_call: .; clone_size: .; j_call: TRBJ1-1; v_call: TRBV7-9; cdr3_aa: CASSRGAGATEAFF; cdr3_nt: TGTGCCAGCAGCCGGGGGGCAGGGGCCACTGAAGCTTTCTTT
d_call: .; clone_size: once; j_call: TRBJ2-5; v_call: TRBV6-5; cdr3_aa: CASRAPGPGETQYF; cdr3_nt: TGTGCCAGCCGGGCCCCAGGGCCAGGAGAGACCCAGTACTTC
d_call: .; clone_size: once; j_call: TRBJ2-5; v_call: TRBV27; cdr3_aa: CASSPGAGNRETQYF; cdr3_nt: TGTGCCAGCAGCCCTGGGGCGGGGAACCGGGAGACCCAGTACTTC
d_call: .; clone_size: .; j_call: TRBJ1-1; v_call: TRBV19; cdr3_aa: CASSIDLEGGNTEAFF; cdr3_nt: TGTGCCAGTAGTATAGATCTAGAAGGGGGGAACACTGAAGCTTTCTTT
d_call: .; clone_size: .; j_call: TRBJ1-5; v_call: TRBV6-5; cdr3_aa: CASSLQGRNQPQHF; cdr3_nt: TGTGCCAGCAGTCTACAGGGTCGAAATCAGCCCCAGCATTTT
d_call: TRBD1; clone_size: .; j_call: TRBJ2-4; v_call: TRBV13; cdr3_aa: CASSPHPGQGANIQYF; cdr3_nt: TGTGCCAGCAGCCCCCACCCGGGACAGGGCGCAAACATTCAGTACTTC
d_call: .; clone_size: .; j_call: TRBJ2-7; v_call: TRBV7-9; cdr3_aa: CASSPPPDTSTYEQYF; cdr3_nt: TGTGCCAGCAGCCCTCCCCCGGACACGTCCACCTACGAGCAGTACTTC
d_call: .; clone_size: .; j_call: TRBJ1-4; v_call: TRBV7-9; cdr3_aa: CASSSLPEKLFF; cdr3_nt: TGTGCCAGCAGCTCCCTCCCCGAAAAACTGTTTTTT
d_call: .; clone_size: once; j_call: TRBJ1-2; v_call: TRBV7-6; cdr3_aa: CASSLAGGVNGYTF; cdr3_nt: TGTGCCAGCAGCTTAGCAGGGGGGGTTAATGGCTACACCTTC
d_call: .; clone_size: once; j_call: TRBJ1-3; v_call: TRBV4-1; cdr3_aa: CASSQVQDLSGNTIYF; cdr3_nt: TGCGCCAGCAGCCAAGTCCAGGATCTCTCTGGAAACACCATATATTTT
d_call: .; clone_size: .; j_call: TRBJ1-4; v_call: TRBV19; cdr3_aa: CASGWGGRTNEKLFF; cdr3_nt: TGTGCCAGTGGATGGGGGGGCAGGACTAATGAAAAACTGTTTTTT
d_call: .; clone_size: .; j_call: TRBJ2-1; v_call: TRBV9; cdr3_aa: CASSPRLHNEQFF; cdr3_nt: TGTGCCAGCAGCCCGCGACTCCACAATGAGCAGTTCTTC